Shown below are 28 T cell receptor beta chains from a single sample sequenced in a study of shared clonotypes between healthy human individuals. The protocol was immunoSEQ multiplex PCR, while the TCRdb copy is restricted to in-frame clones and leaves out a portion. Seen here are 950,000 to 1,100,000 clones, approximately 80% observed once, and the top ten hold around 0.61%. Sequencing input: memory CD4+ T cells from PBMCs. This sample's subset: CD45RA-negative fraction. Source of these receptors: a man aged 18 to 29 in good health. Some clones in this sample may be carry-over from other donors' samples.

The chain joins TRBV15 to TRBJ2-7; 7 bases agree with TRBD2. V gave up 0 bases and J gave up 2 bases; unmatched junction bases: 4. The CDR3 loop spans 15 amino acids. Germline-derived CDR1 and CDR2 are LNHNV and YYDKDF (reference sequence). The CDR3 DNA sequence: TGTGCCACCAGCAGAGATGGGACTACCACCTACGAGCAGTACTTC. It codes for CATSRDGTTTYEQYF.

Written as DNA, the CDR3 is TGTGCCAGCAGTTGGAATCAAGAGACCCAGTACTTC. As protein: CASSWNQETQYF. The V call is TRBV6-6, the J call TRBJ2-5, with D unresolved. The V end lost 4 bases, the J end lost 2 bases, and 5 bases lay between the germline ends. Germline-derived CDR1 and CDR2 are MNHNY and SVGAGI (reference sequence). This CDR3 spans 12 amino acids.

The V gene is TRBV6-5, the J gene TRBJ2-5; D gene ambiguous. The closer fit of TRBJ2-7 to the DNA end suggests the J call may be wrong. CDR3 length: 14 amino acids. The germline gives CDR1 MNHEY, CDR2 SVGAGI. The DNA of the CDR3 is TGTGCCAGCAGTTCCACGGCAACGGCGTACGAGCAGTACTTC. Translation: CASSSTATAYEQYF.

This rearrangement joins TRBV18 to TRBJ2-7, with unresolved D. Germline CDR1 and CDR2: KGHSH and LQKENI. The CDR3 consists of 12 residues. Trimming took 1 base from V and 5 from J, leaving 6 bases between them. CDR3: CASSPRRDEQYF. The CDR3 DNA sequence: TGTGCCAGCTCACCACGTCGAGACGAGCAGTACTTC.

The chain employs TRBV28 and TRBJ2-7; unclear D gene. Germline V gene data show CDR1 as MDHEN and CDR2 as SYDVKM. CDR3 length equals 11 residues. Trimming stripped 6 bases from V and 6 bases from J, with 9 bases between. CDR3 nucleotides: TGTGCCAGCAGATCCGAACGCGAGCAGTACTTC. It specifies CASRSEREQYF.

The chain joins TRBV5-1 to TRBJ2-3; maybe TRBD1 (6 bases). There are 14 residues in the CDR3. V was shortened by 0 bases and J by 6 bases, with 11 bases between the two germline ends. CDR1 SGHRS and CDR2 YFSETQ come from the germline V gene. The CDR3 DNA reads as TGCGCCAGCAGCTTGGTGGGGGCGCCGGATACGCAGTATTTT. It is translated as CASSLVGAPDTQYF.

The V call is TRBV5-6, the J call TRBJ1-4, with D uncertain. Trimming shortened V by 1 base and J by 3 bases, and 7 bases separated the two germline ends. The CDR3 has 14 residues. Per the germline V gene, CDR1 is SGHDT and CDR2 is YYEEEE. CDR3 sequence: CASSLLSANEKLFF. CDR3 bases: TGTGCCAGCAGCTTGCTGTCGGCTAATGAAAAACTGTTTTTT.

This clone was counted a few times. The chain employs TRBV5-5 and TRBJ1-4; the D is unclear. V was cut by 1 base and J by 4 bases, with 8 bases left in between. The CDR3 loop spans 14 amino acids. Germline CDR1 is SGHKS and CDR2 is YYEKEE (reference sequence). The CDR3 DNA sequence: TGTGCCAGCAGCTTGAACGGGGTTAATGAAAAACTGTTTTTT. Translating it yields CASSLNGVNEKLFF.

This clone was seen only once. J is TRBJ2-2 and V is TRBV9; 10 bases match TRBD2. CDR3 length equals 15 residues. The V segment lost 0 bases and the J segment 7 bases; nucleotides outside the gene matches: 3. Germline V gene data show CDR1 as SGDLS and CDR2 as YYNGEE. DNA for the CDR3: TGTGCCAGCAGCGTAGTGAGCGGGAGGGACGGGGAGCTGTTTTTT. Translation gives CASSVVSGRDGELFF.

In the case of this clone: One end of the junction is discordant with germline, which a read error may explain. This chain connects TRBV18 to TRBJ2-5, with unresolved D. CDR3 length equals 12 residues. Per the germline V gene, CDR1 is KGHSH and CDR2 is LQKENI. The CDR3 is CASSANLESQYF. The CDR3 nucleotides are TGTGCCAGCTCAGCAAACCTAGAGTCCCAGTACTTC.

The V call is TRBV11-2, the J call TRBJ2-7; perhaps TRBD2 as D (7 bases). With 3 bases removed from V and 5 bases from J, the gap between germline ends came to 17 bases. Germline CDR1 SGHAT, CDR2 FQNNGV. The CDR3 is made up of 15 amino acids. The CDR3 DNA reads TGTGCCAGCAGCTTGGTCCGGGGGGCCGTTGACGAGCAGTACTTC. Residues: CASSLVRGAVDEQYF.

The chain employs TRBV11-3 and TRBJ2-1; the D gene could be TRBD1 or TRBD2 (7 bases each). The CDR3 consists of 18 residues. The germline gives CDR1 SGHNT, CDR2 YENEEA. V gave up 8 bases and J gave up 1 base, with 24 bases separating them. CDR3 coding DNA: TGTGCCAGCTTGGGGGGGACAGTATTTAGTCGATCCTACAATGAGCAGTTCTTC. Residues: CASLGGTVFSRSYNEQFF.

The chain has TRBV5-4 and TRBJ1-1, with D unclear. V lost 4 bases and J lost 5, with 12 bases in between. Germline-derived CDR1 and CDR2 are SGHNT and YYREEE (reference sequence). The CDR3 consists of 13 residues. DNA of the CDR3: TGTGCCAGCAGCGGGTCCAAAGCTACTGAAGCTTTCTTT. Translation gives CASSGSKATEAFF.

This clone is a singleton in its sample. This sequence joins TRBV11-2 and TRBJ2-1; 8 bases match TRBD2. The CDR3 spans 15 residues. Germline V gene data show CDR1 as SGHAT and CDR2 as FQNNGV. Germline trimming cut 5 bases from V and 5 bases from J; bases unmatched to any gene: 8. CDR3 bases: TGTGCCAGCAGCCCCGTGGCAGCGGGGGACAATGAGCAGTTCTTC. Translating gives CASSPVAAGDNEQFF.

This clone was recorded at least ten times. The rearrangement links TRBV2 to TRBJ1-1, with 8 bases fitting TRBD1. Germline V gene data show CDR1 as SNHLY and CDR2 as FYNNEI. The CDR3 contains 11 residues. The ends lost 7 bases at V and 11 bases at J; junction bases unmatched: 6. CDR3 nucleotides: TGTGCCAGCATAAAGGACAGGGACGCTTTCTTT. This translates into CASIKDRDAFF.

The rearrangement joins TRBV9 to TRBJ2-5, with 7 bases fitting TRBD2. V lost 3 bases and J lost 1; bases outside the gene matches: 12. The CDR3 totals 17 residues. Germline V CDR1 and CDR2: SGDLS, YYNGEE. Written as DNA, the CDR3 is TGTGCCAGCAGCGCCCTTTTGGGCGGGACTACCCAAGAGACCCAGTACTTC. Its protein product is CASSALLGGTTQETQYF.

V is TRBV5-1 and J is TRBJ1-1, with TRBD1 matching over 8 bases. The CDR3 covers 14 residues. Germline V gene sequence: CDR1 SGHRS, CDR2 YFSETQ. After removal of 4 bases from V and 6 bases from J, the junction contained 8 bases not matched to a gene. The CDR3 DNA sequence: TGCGCCAGCAGCGGGCAGGGGGCAACTGCTGAAGCTTTCTTT. Its protein product is CASSGQGATAEAFF.

The chain joins TRBV5-1 to TRBJ2-5; maybe TRBD1 (5 bases). The CDR3 is 15 residues long. The germline V gene encodes CDR1 SGHRS and CDR2 YFSETQ. V was cut by 1 base and J by 3 bases, with 13 bases left in between. The CDR3 DNA follows: TGCGCCAGCAGCTTGAGTGGTAAAGGGGAAGAGACCCAGTACTTC. This encodes CASSLSGKGEETQYF.

CDR3 region: CASSPPNIQYF. In DNA, the CDR3 is TGTGCCAGCTCACCACCGAACATTCAGTACTTC. The genes are TRBV18 and TRBJ2-4; D unresolved. The CDR3 has 11 residues. CDR1 is KGHSH and CDR2 is LQKENI in the germline V gene. V was cut by 0 bases and J by 7 bases, with 1 base left in between.

A word on this clone: This sample also contains other DNA sequences that code for the same CDR3. This chain joins TRBV25-1 and TRBJ1-5; D gene unclear. The V gene's germline CDR1 is MGHDK and CDR2 SYGVNS. The CDR3 has 13 amino acids. Trimming left V 6 bases short and J 0 bases short, with 6 bases between. DNA of the CDR3: TGTGCCAGCAGGGGCCCTAGCAATCAGCCCCAGCATTTT. Translated: CASRGPSNQPQHF.

This rearrangement joins TRBV11-2 to TRBJ2-2; TRBD2 is a possible D gene (5 bases). Germline CDR1 and CDR2: SGHAT and FQNNGV. V dropped 5 bases and J dropped 5 bases, with 12 bases sitting between them. The CDR3 is 14 residues long. CDR3 sequence reads: CASSPPGGTGELFF. The CDR3 nucleotides are TGTGCCAGCAGCCCTCCCGGCGGGACCGGGGAGCTGTTTTTT.

At least ten counts were recorded for this clone. Within the sample, other DNA sequences also encode this same CDR3. V and J are TRBV6-1 and TRBJ2-5, with a weak D call TRBD2 (5 bases). Trimming left V 2 bases short and J 4 bases short, with 17 bases between. The CDR3 contains 16 residues. Germline lookup yields CDR1 MNHNS and CDR2 SASEGT. Here the CDR3 reads CASSERRGVVRETQYF. The DNA for the CDR3 is TGTGCCAGCAGTGAACGTCGGGGAGTTGTGAGAGAGACCCAGTACTTC.

This clone has only a few counts. A much bigger clone sits one base away, suggesting this may be a read error. The J gene is TRBJ1-1, the V gene TRBV7-9, with a tentative D call TRBD1 (5 bases). The CDR3 has 13 amino acids. With 5 bases removed from V and 1 base from J, the gap between germline ends came to 8 bases. The germline gives CDR1 SEHNR, CDR2 FQNEAQ (reference sequence). CDR3 DNA sequence: TGTGCCAGCAGCCGACAGACGAACACTGAAGCTTTCTTT. It codes for CASSRQTNTEAFF.

This rearrangement joins TRBV2 to TRBJ1-1; 8 nucleotides match TRBD1. This CDR3 has 15 residues. The germline V gene encodes CDR1 SNHLY and CDR2 FYNNEI. The V gene end was trimmed by 4 bases and the J gene end by 7 bases; junction bases not matched to a gene: 11. CDR3: CASSVPAGGLHEAFF. CDR3 bases: TGTGCCAGCAGTGTCCCGGCAGGGGGCCTCCATGAAGCTTTCTTT.

V usage is TRBV19 and J usage is TRBJ2-1; TRBD2 aligns across 8 bases. The germline gives CDR1 LNHDA, CDR2 SQIVND (reference sequence). Germline trimming cut 9 bases from V and 5 bases from J; bases unmatched to any gene: 6. The CDR3 extends over 13 amino acids. CDR3 sequence: CASSKLADNEQFF. CDR3 in DNA: TGTGCCAGCTCTAAACTAGCGGACAATGAGCAGTTCTTC.

The chain links TRBV5-6 to TRBJ2-6; TRBD2 agrees at 15 bases. The CDR3 is made up of 18 amino acids. V gave up 4 bases and J gave up 2 bases; unmatched junction bases: 4. Germline V gene data show CDR1 as SGHDT and CDR2 as YYEEEE. The CDR3 loop reads CASSQGLAGGAGANVLTF. DNA for the CDR3: TGTGCCAGCAGCCAAGGACTAGCGGGAGGGGCTGGGGCCAACGTCCTGACTTTC. The entire variable domain, with the rest obtained from reference TRBV5-6 and TRBJ2-6, is as follows: DAGVTQSPTHLIKTRGQQVTLRCSPKSGHDTVSWYQQALGQGPQFIFQYYEEEERQRGNFPDRFSGHQFPNYSSELNVNALLLGDSALYLCASSQGLAGGAGANVLTFGAGSRLTVL.

A note on this clone: The junction does not match germline at one end; this may be a read error. This sequence joins TRBV15 and TRBJ1-1; perhaps TRBD1 as D (5 bases). The CDR3 totals 15 residues. Germline assignment: CDR1 LNHNV and CDR2 YYDKDF (reference sequence). CDR3 residues: CATSIIPQGNTEAFF. CDR3 bases: TGTGCCACCAGCATCATTCCCCAGGGCAACACTGAAGCCTTCTTT.

The chain recombines TRBV6-6 with TRBJ2-5; TRBD1 might be the D (6 bases). The germline gives CDR1 MNHNY, CDR2 SVGAGI (reference sequence). V lost 4 bases to trimming and J lost 0 bases, with 15 bases between them. The CDR3 is made up of 16 amino acids. CDR3 residues: CASSSPPPGDQETQYF. The CDR3 region has the DNA TGTGCCAGCAGTTCACCCCCCCCAGGGGACCAAGAGACCCAGTACTTC.